The rows below give T cell receptor beta chains drawn from one sample of a study of PD-L1 blockade in urothelial cancer. Sequencing used immunoSEQ multiplex PCR; TCRdb keeps in-frame clones, though not all of them. This table has 90,000 to 130,000 clones, approximately 89% appearing once. Sample: PBMCs, taken around atezolizumab (anti-PD-L1) treatment. Every receptor here comes from a man in his sixties with urothelial cancer. Both conserved end residues are trimmed from each CDR3. A row's size may be missing; if present it is once, few, many or a size class.

CDR3: ASSQDSKNTEAF; J: TRBJ1-1; size: NA; V: TRBV4-3
CDR3: ASSYSMAVMNTEAF; J: TRBJ1-1; size: NA; V: TRBV6-5
CDR3: ASSPMTGADYGYT; J: TRBJ1-2; size: NA; V: TRBV5-1
CDR3: ASSIMGQDSETQY; J: TRBJ2-5; size: NA; V: TRBV19
CDR3: ASSETGRATGELF; J: TRBJ2-2; size: NA; V: TRBV5-6
CDR3: ATSRVRERTEYNEQF; J: TRBJ2-1; size: NA; V: TRBV15
CDR3: ATSRRLAGATDTQY; J: TRBJ2-3; size: NA; V: TRBV15
CDR3: ASSRDRSNYGYT; J: TRBJ1-2; size: NA; V: TRBV7-2
CDR3: AISESGRRGEAF; J: TRBJ1-1; size: NA; V: TRBV10-3
CDR3: ASSPGTGVYNEQF; J: TRBJ2-1; size: NA; V: TRBV18
CDR3: ASSLSGELQETQY; J: TRBJ2-5; size: NA; V: TRBV7-3
CDR3: ASSIGHNTEAF; J: TRBJ1-1; size: once; V: TRBV19
CDR3: ASRGREGTEEQY; J: TRBJ2-7; size: NA; V: TRBV28
CDR3: ASSLGSSQETQY; J: NA; size: NA; V: TRBV5-1
CDR3: ASSEKGAVQETQY; J: TRBJ2-5; size: once; V: TRBV2
CDR3: ASSGQGRTDTQY; J: TRBJ2-3; size: NA; V: TRBV2
CDR3: ASSLFTGGVWEQY; J: TRBJ2-7; size: NA; V: TRBV7-2
CDR3: ASSPVSASSYEQY; J: TRBJ2-7; size: NA; V: TRBV9
CDR3: ASTQGGSYNEQF; J: TRBJ2-1; size: NA; V: TRBV7-9
CDR3: ASSLRDRTEQY; J: TRBJ2-7; size: NA; V: TRBV27
CDR3: ASSETRANVLT; J: TRBJ2-6; size: NA; V: TRBV6-1
CDR3: ASSPGLATFTQY; J: TRBJ2-3; size: NA; V: TRBV5-6
CDR3: ASSIATEAF; J: TRBJ1-1; size: NA; V: TRBV19
CDR3: ASTRSGQGLGKLF; J: TRBJ1-4; size: NA; V: TRBV2
CDR3: AISELAGGGDTQY; J: TRBJ2-3; size: NA; V: TRBV10-3
CDR3: ASSLASGAQETQY; J: TRBJ2-5; size: NA; V: TRBV7-9
CDR3: ASSPRSGEYNEQF; J: TRBJ2-1; size: NA; V: TRBV11-2
CDR3: ASRASRDRGRGANVLT; J: TRBJ2-6; size: NA; V: TRBV2
CDR3: ASSVAGTSVYNEQF; J: TRBJ2-1; size: once; V: TRBV9
CDR3: ASSWAANTEAF; J: TRBJ1-1; size: NA; V: TRBV19
CDR3: ASSVAASGGADTQY; J: TRBJ2-3; size: NA; V: TRBV9
CDR3: ASSPSTGWVTEAF; J: TRBJ1-1; size: NA; V: TRBV7-2
CDR3: ASSQGTSGRQETQY; J: TRBJ2-5; size: NA; V: TRBV4-2
CDR3: ASSQDLGTSGGRGTDTQY; J: TRBJ2-3; size: NA; V: TRBV4-2
CDR3: ASSDAIPSTDTQY; J: TRBJ2-3; size: NA; V: TRBV2
CDR3: ASSPKQGGGYT; J: TRBJ1-2; size: NA; V: TRBV18
CDR3: ATRGVPGETQY; J: TRBJ2-5; size: NA; V: TRBV19
CDR3: ASSSSGVSTDTQY; J: TRBJ2-3; size: once; V: TRBV7-9
CDR3: ASRGGLAGPNEQY; J: TRBJ2-7; size: NA; V: TRBV4-1
CDR3: ASSQETSGGAGQAQY; J: TRBJ2-3; size: NA; V: TRBV4-3